This T cell receptor (beta chain) stems from a study of CD8+CD57+ T cells in acquired aplastic anemia. About the study: Average DNA yield from sorted CD4+ and CD8+ cells was approximately 3.2 ug. In CD4+ cells, healthy donors produced an average of around 9.9 million reads. Study-wide findings and caveats: Patient and control CD8+ Simpson's diversity was not significantly different. Patients and controls had in common twenty-nine CD8+ CDR3 sequences.

Germline V gene data show CDR1 as GTSNPN and CDR2 as SVGIG (reference sequence). V lost 4 bases, J lost 6 bases, and 15 bases lay in between. There are 13 residues in the CDR3. This clonotype was found once. Its specificity is not known. TCR beta VDJ combinations and CDR3 sequences were profiled from genomic DNA. TCRdb analysed the reads with MiXCR anew, one entry per CDR3 protein. This sample carries 150,000 to 200,000 distinct CDR3 sequences, approximately 43% of them seen once, and the ten largest clones take 1.1%. J is TRBJ1-1 and V is TRBV30, with a possible D match to TRBD1 (6 bases). This TCR derives from a human donor in good health. Source material: sorted CD4+, CD8+, or CD8+CD57+ T cells (not recorded which) from PBMCs. The CDR3 sequence is CAWNRQDPAEAFF. CDR3 nucleotides: TGTGCCTGGAACCGACAGGACCCGGCTGAAGCTTTCTTT.